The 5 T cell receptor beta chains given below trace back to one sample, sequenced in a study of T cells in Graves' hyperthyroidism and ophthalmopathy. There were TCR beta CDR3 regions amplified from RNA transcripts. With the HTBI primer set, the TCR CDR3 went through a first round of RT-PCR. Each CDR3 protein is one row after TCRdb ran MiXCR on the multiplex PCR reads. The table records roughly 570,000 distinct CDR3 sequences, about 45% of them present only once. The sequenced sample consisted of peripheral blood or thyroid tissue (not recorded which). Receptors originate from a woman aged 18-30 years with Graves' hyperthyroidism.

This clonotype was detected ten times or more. DNA for the CDR3: TGTGCCAGCAGCTTATTCAGGGGTACCGGGGAGCTGTTTTTT. It yields the protein CASSLFRGTGELFF. V usage is TRBV7-2 and J usage is TRBJ2-2; the D gene is possibly TRBD1 (6 bases). CDR3 length: 14 residues. The V gene lost 2 bases and the J gene lost 5 bases, with 9 bases spanning the gap. CDR1 is SGHTA and CDR2 is FQGNSA in the germline V gene.

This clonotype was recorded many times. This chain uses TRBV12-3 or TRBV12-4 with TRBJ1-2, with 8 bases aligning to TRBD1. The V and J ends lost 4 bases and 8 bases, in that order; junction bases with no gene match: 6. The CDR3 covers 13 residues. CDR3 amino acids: CASSSTGAKGYTF. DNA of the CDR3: TGTGCCAGCAGTTCGACAGGGGCAAAGGGCTACACCTTC.

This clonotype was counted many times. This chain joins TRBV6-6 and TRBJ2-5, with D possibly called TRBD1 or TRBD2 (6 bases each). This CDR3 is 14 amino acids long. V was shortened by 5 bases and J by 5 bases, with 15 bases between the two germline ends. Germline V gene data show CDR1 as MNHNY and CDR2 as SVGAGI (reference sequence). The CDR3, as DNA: TGTGCCAGCAGTCCCGGGGGCGGGCCGGAGACCCAGTACTTC. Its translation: CASSPGGGPETQYF.

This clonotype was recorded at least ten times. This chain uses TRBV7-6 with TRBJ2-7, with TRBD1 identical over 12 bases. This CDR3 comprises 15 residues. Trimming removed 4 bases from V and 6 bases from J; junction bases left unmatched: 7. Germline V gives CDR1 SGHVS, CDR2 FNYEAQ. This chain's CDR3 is CASSYTGTGGFEQYF. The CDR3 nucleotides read TGTGCCAGCAGCTACACCGGGACAGGGGGCTTCGAGCAGTACTTC.

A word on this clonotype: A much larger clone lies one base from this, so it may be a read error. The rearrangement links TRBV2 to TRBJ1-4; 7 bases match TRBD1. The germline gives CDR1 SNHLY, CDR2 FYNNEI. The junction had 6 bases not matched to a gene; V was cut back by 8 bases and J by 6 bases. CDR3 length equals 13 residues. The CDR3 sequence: CASGTGTDEKLFF. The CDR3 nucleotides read TGTGCCAGCGGCACCGGGACAGATGAAAAACTGTTTTTT.